What follows is one TCR beta chain and its context. Its cognate antigen is unknown. The time point: pre-sensitization, week 0. The sample's treatment: therapeutic diphenylcyclopropenone sensitization with weekly scalp DPC. These data originate in a study of human T cells and chemical hapten exposure. Overall study context: Diphenylcyclopropenone doses were given weekly to the scalps of patients across the approximately 24-week study. Alopecia universalis, totalis or areata was present in patients who were mostly female.

V lost 5 bases, J lost 2 bases, and 9 bases lay in between. This CDR3 spans 13 amino acids. TCRdb re-analysed the RACE reads in MiXCR, keeping a single row per CDR3 protein. This table has about 110,000 distinct CDR3 sequences, 12% appearing once. Broader study findings: A positive correlation with patch test score was found for PT1 expanded TCR counts. TCRs at a frequency above 1 in 1000 stayed unchanged with DPC sensitization.

This clonotype was sampled from a woman between 45 and 60 years old with alopecia areata. Some clones in this sample may be carry-over from other donors' samples. This chain links TRBV12-3 or TRBV12-4 with TRBJ1-1, with D uncertain. Source: whole blood, taken in connection with sensitization to the hapten diphenylcyclopropenone (DPC). Written as DNA, the CDR3 is TGTGCCAGCAGTGTACAAACAAACACTGAAGCTTTCTTT. Residues: CASSVQTNTEAFF.